A selection of T cell receptor beta chains follows, all from one sample in a study of blood T cells in healthy people across ages. TCRdb reprocessed the 5' RACE reads with MiXCR, giving one entry per CDR3 protein. The sample consists of about a million distinct CDR3 sequences, about 48% of them appearing once. Material: blood. Receptors were obtained from a man aged 30 to 39 in good health. The CDR3 runs from the conserved cysteine through the conserved F or W. The D gene is left open where the match is weak. The listing skips clone size in some rows; elsewhere it reads once, few, many or a size class.

J gene: TRBJ2-2; V gene: TRBV27; D gene: TRBD2; clone size: .; CDR3 DNA: TGTGCCAGCAGTTTACTTCTAGCGGGGAAGGGGGAGCTGTTTTTT; CDR3 protein: CASSLLLAGKGELFF
J gene: TRBJ2-3; V gene: TRBV12-3/TRBV12-4; D gene: .; clone size: .; CDR3 DNA: TGTGCCAGCACCAGGACTGGACAGCCGGGGAGAGATACGCAGTATTTT; CDR3 protein: CASTRTGQPGRDTQYF
J gene: TRBJ2-5; V gene: TRBV20-1; D gene: .; clone size: .; CDR3 DNA: TGCAGTGCTACCCTCCCGGGGCGGGCGCCACGGGAGACCCAGTACTTC; CDR3 protein: CSATLPGRAPRETQYF
J gene: TRBJ1-1; V gene: TRBV6-6; D gene: .; clone size: few; CDR3 DNA: TGTGCCAGTCAAAGGTGGGACACTGAAGCTTTCTTT; CDR3 protein: CASQRWDTEAFF
J gene: TRBJ1-6; V gene: TRBV20-1; D gene: .; clone size: .; CDR3 DNA: TGCAGTGCCAACCCCACGGACAGCTCCAAATCCGTCCTCCACTTT; CDR3 protein: CSANPTDSSKSVLHF
J gene: TRBJ1-1; V gene: TRBV20-1; D gene: TRBD1; clone size: .; CDR3 DNA: TGCAGTGCTAGAGACCTAACAGGGGCGGGGACTGAAGCTTTCTTT; CDR3 protein: CSARDLTGAGTEAFF
J gene: TRBJ2-6; V gene: TRBV18; D gene: .; clone size: .; CDR3 DNA: TGTGCCAGCTCACCCTCGAGTCACGGGGGAGGGGCCAACGTCCTGACTTTC; CDR3 protein: CASSPSSHGGGANVLTF
J gene: TRBJ2-2; V gene: TRBV7-3; D gene: .; clone size: .; CDR3 DNA: TGTGCCAGCATCCCACTTAACGTTTCCCTGATAGCCGGCAGGCCGAACACCGGGGAGCTGTTTTTT; CDR3 protein: CASIPLNVSLIAGRPNTGELFF
J gene: TRBJ1-2; V gene: TRBV18; D gene: .; clone size: .; CDR3 DNA: TGTGCCAGCTCACCTCCGGGGAGAGATGGCTACACCTTC; CDR3 protein: CASSPPGRDGYTF
J gene: TRBJ2-3; V gene: TRBV11-2; D gene: .; clone size: .; CDR3 DNA: TGTGCCAGCAGCCGACGGGGAGGCCTTAGCACAGATACGCAGTATTTT; CDR3 protein: CASSRRGGLSTDTQYF